A selection of T cell receptor beta chains follows, all from one sample in a study of cytotoxic CD8 clonotypes in ibrutinib-treated CLL. Here immunoSEQ multiplex PCR was the method, and the copy in TCRdb shows in-frame clones only, minus some. Of under 300,000 clones in the sample, less than 75% were seen once. Sample: PBMCs, taken after 24 months of ibrutinib treatment. These receptors were taken from a human donor with chronic lymphocytic leukemia. Each CDR3 is given with its conserved first and last residue. A D gene is named only where the DNA matches it firmly. Only some rows state a clone size, as once, few, many or a class for expanded clones.

>once|TRBV12-5|TRBD2|TRBJ2-3
CASGAGLGADTQYF
TGTGCTAGTGGCGCCGGACTAGGGGCAGATACGCAGTATTTT
>NA|TRBV15|NA|TRBJ1-4
CATSRDSGSPRTEKLFF
TGTGCCACCAGCAGAGATTCAGGTTCCCCCCGGACTGAAAAACTGTTTTTT
>few|TRBV5-1|NA|TRBJ1-3
CASSLGTAGNTIYF
TGCGCCAGCAGCCTAGGGACGGCTGGAAACACCATATATTTT
>once|TRBV6-1|NA|TRBJ1-5
CASSEANGPLPQHF
TGTGCCAGCAGTGAAGCTAACGGCCCGCTTCCCCAGCATTTT
>NA|TRBV27|TRBD1|TRBJ2-7
CASSPGDRTYEQYF
TGTGCCAGCAGTCCCGGGGACAGAACCTACGAGCAGTACTTC
>NA|TRBV7-2|TRBD2|TRBJ2-7
CASSNRLGLAGSEQYF
TGTGCCAGCAGCAACAGACTTGGGCTAGCGGGAAGCGAGCAGTACTTC
>NA|TRBV21-1|NA|TRBJ1-2
CASSSPGQGHGYTF
TGTGCCAGCAGCTCCCCGGGACAGGGACATGGCTACACCTTC
>few|TRBV7-3|TRBD1|TRBJ2-5
CASSFRGTVQETQYF
TGTGCCAGCAGCTTCCGAGGGACAGTCCAAGAGACCCAGTACTTC
>NA|TRBV7-2|NA|TRBJ2-5
CASSLNGGQRETQYF
TGTGCCAGCAGCCTTAACGGGGGGCAAAGGGAGACCCAGTACTTC
>NA|TRBV9|NA|TRBJ2-2
CASSYQGGTGELFF
TGTGCCAGCAGTTACCAAGGGGGTACCGGGGAGCTGTTTTTT
>NA|TRBV19|NA|TRBJ2-1
CASKAQAGSYNEQFF
TGTGCCAGTAAAGCCCAAGCGGGCTCCTACAATGAGCAGTTCTTC
>NA|TRBV9|NA|TRBJ1-5
CASSVEGGSNQPQHF
TGTGCCAGCAGCGTAGAGGGCGGGTCCAATCAGCCCCAGCATTTT
>NA|TRBV10-2|NA|TRBJ1-1
CASSEEGQMNTEAFF
TGCGCCAGTTCTGAGGAGGGACAAATGAACACTGAAGCTTTCTTT
>few|TRBV5-5|NA|TRBJ1-4
CASSLTQGELFF
TGTGCCAGCAGCTTAACGCAGGGAGAACTGTTTTTT
>NA|TRBV7-9|NA|TRBJ1-1
CASSPGMTDTEAFF
TGTGCCAGCAGCCCTGGGATGACGGACACTGAAGCTTTCTTT
>once|TRBV27|NA|TRBJ1-1
CASSLVENTEAFF
TGTGCCAGCAGTTTAGTAGAGAACACTGAAGCTTTCTTT
>NA|TRBV7-9|NA|TRBJ2-7
CASASRDLSYEQYF
TGTGCCAGCGCCAGTCGGGACCTTTCCTACGAGCAGTACTTC
>few|TRBV27|TRBD2|TRBJ2-1
CASSTTSAGSYNEQFF
TGTGCCAGCAGTACGACTAGCGCGGGCTCCTACAATGAGCAGTTCTTC
>once|TRBV19|NA|TRBJ1-1
CASKSAGTEAFF
TGTGCCAGTAAATCCGCGGGCACTGAAGCTTTCTTT
>NA|TRBV6-6|NA|TRBJ1-5
CASSAAASNQPQHF
TGTGCCAGCTCGGCGGCAGCTAGCAATCAGCCCCAGCATTTT
>NA|TRBV7-6|NA|TRBJ1-1
CASSINTGPPNTEAFF
TGTGCCAGCAGCATCAACACCGGACCTCCGAACACTGAAGCTTTCTTT
>NA|TRBV2|TRBD2|TRBJ2-2
CASKGWSELAGENTGELFF
TGTGCCAGCAAAGGCTGGTCGGAGCTAGCGGGAGAGAACACCGGGGAGCTGTTTTTT
>few|TRBV30|TRBD1|TRBJ2-3
CAWAYGVGQTDTQYF
TGTGCCTGGGCCTACGGGGTGGGACAGACAGATACGCAGTATTTT
>NA|TRBV11-1|TRBD1|TRBJ1-2
CASSLRQGSASLYGYTF
TGTGCCAGCAGCCTACGACAGGGAAGTGCGAGTCTCTATGGCTACACCTTC
>once|TRBV7-7|TRBD1|TRBJ1-1
CASSRTDRDTEAFF
TGTGCTAGCAGCCGTACGGACAGGGACACTGAAGCTTTCTTT
>NA|TRBV28|TRBD2|TRBJ2-1
CASSFRLAGVYNEQFF
TGTGCCAGCAGTTTCAGGCTAGCGGGAGTGTACAATGAGCAGTTCTTC
>NA|TRBV28|NA|TRBJ2-7
CASSYRASGGAPYEQYF
TGTGCCAGCAGTTACAGGGCCTCCGGCGGGGCACCCTACGAGCAGTACTTC
>NA|TRBV9|NA|TRBJ1-1
CASSAHHPADTLEAFF
TGTGCCAGCAGCGCCCACCACCCTGCGGACACCCTTGAAGCTTTCTTT
>once|TRBV28|NA|TRBJ1-5
CASSPPRRLGRQNQPQHF
TGTGCCAGCAGTCCACCCCGTCGGTTGGGTCGTCAAAATCAGCCCCAGCATTTT
>NA|TRBV5-1|NA|TRBJ1-2
CASSLEQPNYGYTF
TGCGCCAGCAGCTTGGAACAGCCTAACTATGGCTACACCTTC
>once|TRBV19|TRBD2|TRBJ2-3
CASSIAGGSTDTQYF
TGTGCCAGTAGTATAGCGGGAGGGAGCACAGATACGCAGTATTTT
>NA|TRBV11-2|TRBD2|TRBJ2-1
CASSLDRTSGRSYNEQFF
TGTGCCAGCAGCTTAGATCGGACTAGCGGGAGGTCCTACAATGAGCAGTTCTTC
>NA|TRBV5-1|NA|TRBJ2-7
CASSRGAGYEQYF
TGCGCCAGCAGTAGGGGTGCCGGATACGAGCAGTACTTC
>NA|TRBV10-2|TRBD1|TRBJ1-5
CASSRTGVFTEPQHF
TGCGCCAGCAGTAGGACAGGGGTGTTCACGGAGCCCCAGCATTTT
>NA|TRBV28|NA|TRBJ1-2
CASSFQLYGYTF
TGTGCCAGCAGTTTTCAGCTCTATGGCTACACCTTC
>NA|TRBV5-6|TRBD1|TRBJ2-1
CASSLTGGNEQFF
TGTGCCAGCAGCTTGACAGGGGGCAATGAGCAGTTCTTC
>NA|TRBV9|TRBD1|TRBJ1-1
CASSVGRTDGTGAGGTEAFF
TGTGCCAGCAGCGTAGGAAGAACAGATGGAACAGGGGCTGGTGGCACTGAAGCTTTCTTT
>NA|TRBV11-2|NA|TRBJ2-5
CASSPKGIGETQYF
TGTGCCAGCAGCCCCAAGGGTATTGGAGAGACCCAGTACTTC
>NA|TRBV6-6|TRBD2|TRBJ2-2
CASGGRKTGELFF
TGTGCCAGTGGCGGGAGAAAAACCGGGGAGCTGTTTTTT
>NA|TRBV7-3|NA|TRBJ2-7
CASSFKGSHEQYF
TGTGCCAGCAGCTTTAAAGGGAGCCACGAGCAGTACTTC